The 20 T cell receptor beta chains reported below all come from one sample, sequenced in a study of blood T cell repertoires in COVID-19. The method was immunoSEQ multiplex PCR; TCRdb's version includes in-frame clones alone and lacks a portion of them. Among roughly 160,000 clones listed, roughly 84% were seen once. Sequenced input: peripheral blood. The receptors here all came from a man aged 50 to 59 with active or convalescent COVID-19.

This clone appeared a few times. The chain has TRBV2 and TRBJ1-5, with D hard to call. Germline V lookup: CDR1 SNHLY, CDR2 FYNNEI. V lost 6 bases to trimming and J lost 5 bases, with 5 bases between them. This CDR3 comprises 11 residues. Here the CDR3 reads CASSSDQPQHF. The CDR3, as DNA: TGTGCCAGCAGCTCGGATCAGCCCCAGCATTTT.

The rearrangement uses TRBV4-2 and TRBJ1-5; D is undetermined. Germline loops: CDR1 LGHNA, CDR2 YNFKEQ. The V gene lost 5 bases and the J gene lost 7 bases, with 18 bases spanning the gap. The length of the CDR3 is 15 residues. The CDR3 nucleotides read TGTGCCAGCAGCGCTGGAGTTACCTCCTCGCAGCCCCAGCATTTT. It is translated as CASSAGVTSSQPQHF.

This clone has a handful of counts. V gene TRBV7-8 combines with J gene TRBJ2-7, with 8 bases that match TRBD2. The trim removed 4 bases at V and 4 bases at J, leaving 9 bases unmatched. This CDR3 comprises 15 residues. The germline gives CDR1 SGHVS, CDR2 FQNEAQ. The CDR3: CASSSPISGVYEQYF. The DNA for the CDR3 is TGTGCCAGCAGCTCCCCGATTAGCGGGGTTTACGAGCAGTACTTC.

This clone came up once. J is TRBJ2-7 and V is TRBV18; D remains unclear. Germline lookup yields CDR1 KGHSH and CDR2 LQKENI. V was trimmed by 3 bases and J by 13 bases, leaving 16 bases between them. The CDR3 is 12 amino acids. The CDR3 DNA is TGTGCCAGCTCACCGGGCCGTCCGAAAATTTACTTC. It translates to CASSPGRPKIYF.

CDR3 coding DNA: TGTGCCAGCAGTGTGGAGCGGGGGGACTACAATGAGCAGTTCTTC. Translated: CASSVERGDYNEQFF. The chain is built from TRBV6-4 and TRBJ2-1, with 9 positions matching TRBD2. V lost 4 bases to trimming and J lost 3 bases; unmatched junction nucleotides: 4. Germline V CDR1 and CDR2: MRHNA, SNTAGT. The CDR3 length is 15 residues.

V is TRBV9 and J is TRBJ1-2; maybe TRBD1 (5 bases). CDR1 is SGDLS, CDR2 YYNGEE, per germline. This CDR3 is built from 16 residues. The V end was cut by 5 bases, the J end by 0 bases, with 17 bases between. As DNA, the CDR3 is TGTGCCAGCAGGGCTGGGGCCACGGTGGCTAACTATGGCTACACCTTC. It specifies CASRAGATVANYGYTF.

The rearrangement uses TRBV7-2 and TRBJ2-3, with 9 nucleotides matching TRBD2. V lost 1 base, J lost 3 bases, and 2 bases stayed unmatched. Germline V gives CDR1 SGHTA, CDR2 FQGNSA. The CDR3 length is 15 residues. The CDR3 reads CASSLVAGVTDTQYF. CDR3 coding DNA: TGTGCCAGCAGCTTAGTAGCGGGAGTTACAGATACGCAGTATTTT. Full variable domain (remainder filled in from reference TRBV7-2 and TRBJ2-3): GAGVSQSPSNKVTEKGKDVELRCDPISGHTALYWYRQSLGQGLEFLIYFQGNSAPDKSGLPSDRFSAERTGGSVSTLTIQRTQQEDSAVYLCASSLVAGVTDTQYFGPGTRLTVL.

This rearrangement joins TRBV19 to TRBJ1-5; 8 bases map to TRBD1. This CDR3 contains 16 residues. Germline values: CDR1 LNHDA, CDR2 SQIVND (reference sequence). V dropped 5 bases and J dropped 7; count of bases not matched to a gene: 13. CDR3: CASSATGGIIVQPQHF. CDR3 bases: TGTGCCAGTAGTGCAACAGGGGGAATAATAGTCCAGCCCCAGCATTTT.

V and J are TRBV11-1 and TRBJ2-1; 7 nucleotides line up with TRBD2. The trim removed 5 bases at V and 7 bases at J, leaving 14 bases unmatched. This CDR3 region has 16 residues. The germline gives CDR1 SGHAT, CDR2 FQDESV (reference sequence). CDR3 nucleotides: TGTGCCAGCAGCCCAGCGGCGGGAGTATGGGTGAATGAGCAGTTCTTC. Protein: CASSPAAGVWVNEQFF. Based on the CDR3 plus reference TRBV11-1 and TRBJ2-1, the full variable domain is EAEVAQSPRYKITEKSQAVAFWCDPISGHATLYWYRQILGQGPELLVQFQDESVVDDSQLPKDRFSAERLKGVDSTLKIQPAELGDSAMYLCASSPAAGVWVNEQFFGPGTRLTVL.

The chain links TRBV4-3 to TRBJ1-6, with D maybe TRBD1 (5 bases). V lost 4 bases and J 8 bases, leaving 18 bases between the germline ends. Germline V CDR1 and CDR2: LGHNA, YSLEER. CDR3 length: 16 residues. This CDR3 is CASSLQGSGVDSPLHF. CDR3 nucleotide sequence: TGCGCCAGCAGCCTCCAGGGCTCAGGTGTTGATTCACCCCTCCACTTT.

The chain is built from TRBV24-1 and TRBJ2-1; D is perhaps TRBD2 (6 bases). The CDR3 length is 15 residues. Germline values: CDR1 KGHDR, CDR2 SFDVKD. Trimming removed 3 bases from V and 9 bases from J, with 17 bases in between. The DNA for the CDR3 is TGTGCCACCAGTGATCTGGGACGGGGACTGGGTGAGCAGTTCTTC. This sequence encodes CATSDLGRGLGEQFF.

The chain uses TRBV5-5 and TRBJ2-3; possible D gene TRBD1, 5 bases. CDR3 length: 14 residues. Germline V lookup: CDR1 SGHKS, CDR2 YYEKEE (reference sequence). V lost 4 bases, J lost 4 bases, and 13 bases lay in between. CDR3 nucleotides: TGTGCCAGCAGCCCCCGACAGATACCAGATACGCAGTATTTT. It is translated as CASSPRQIPDTQYF.

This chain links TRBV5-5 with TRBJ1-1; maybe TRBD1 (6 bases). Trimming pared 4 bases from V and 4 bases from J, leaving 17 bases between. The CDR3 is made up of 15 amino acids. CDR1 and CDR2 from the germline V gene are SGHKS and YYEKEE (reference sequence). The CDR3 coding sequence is TGTGCCAGCAGCCTAGGGAACAGGGCCGGCACTGAAGCTTTCTTT. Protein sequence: CASSLGNRAGTEAFF.

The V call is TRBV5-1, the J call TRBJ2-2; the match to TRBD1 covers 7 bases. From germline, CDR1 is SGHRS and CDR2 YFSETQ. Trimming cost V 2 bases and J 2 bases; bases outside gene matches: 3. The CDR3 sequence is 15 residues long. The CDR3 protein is CASSFGTVNTGELFF. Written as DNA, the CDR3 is TGCGCCAGCAGCTTCGGGACAGTAAACACCGGGGAGCTGTTTTTT.

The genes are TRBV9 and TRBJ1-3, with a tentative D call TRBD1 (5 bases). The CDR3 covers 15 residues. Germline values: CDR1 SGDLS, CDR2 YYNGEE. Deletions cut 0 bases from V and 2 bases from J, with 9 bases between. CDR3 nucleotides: TGTGCCAGCAGCGTAGTGTCAGGGACTGGAAACACCATATATTTT. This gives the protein CASSVVSGTGNTIYF.

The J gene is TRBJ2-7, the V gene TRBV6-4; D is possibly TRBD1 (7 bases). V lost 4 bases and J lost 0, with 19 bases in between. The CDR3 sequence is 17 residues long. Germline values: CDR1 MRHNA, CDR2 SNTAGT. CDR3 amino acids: CASSGDFAGQTSYEQYF. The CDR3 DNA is TGTGCCAGCAGTGGGGATTTTGCGGGACAGACCTCCTACGAGCAGTACTTC.

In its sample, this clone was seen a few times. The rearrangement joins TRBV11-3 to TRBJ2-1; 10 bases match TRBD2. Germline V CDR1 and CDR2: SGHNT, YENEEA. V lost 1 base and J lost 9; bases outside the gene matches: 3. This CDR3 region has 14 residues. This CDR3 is CASSLVSGRGEQFF. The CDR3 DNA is TGTGCCAGCAGCTTAGTCAGCGGGAGGGGTGAGCAGTTCTTC. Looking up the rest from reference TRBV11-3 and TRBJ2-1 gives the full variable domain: EAGVVQSPRYKIIEKKQPVAFWCNPISGHNTLYWYLQNLGQGPELLIRYENEEAVDDSQLPKDRFSAERLKGVDSTLKIQPAELGDSAVYLCASSLVSGRGEQFFGPGTRLTVL.

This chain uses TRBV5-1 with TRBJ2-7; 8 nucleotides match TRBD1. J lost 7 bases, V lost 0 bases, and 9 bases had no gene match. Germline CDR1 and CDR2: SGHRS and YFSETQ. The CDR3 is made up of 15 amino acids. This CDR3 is CASSLDGRGLREQYF. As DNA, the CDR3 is TGCGCCAGCAGCTTGGATGGCAGGGGGCTTCGAGAGCAGTACTTC.

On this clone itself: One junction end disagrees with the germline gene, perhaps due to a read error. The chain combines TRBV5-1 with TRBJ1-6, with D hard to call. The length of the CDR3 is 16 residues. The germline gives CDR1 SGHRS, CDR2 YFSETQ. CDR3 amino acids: CASSLELVSHNSPLHF. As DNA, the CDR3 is TGCGCCAGCAGTCTCGAGCTAGTCTCCCATAATTCACCCCTCCACTTT.

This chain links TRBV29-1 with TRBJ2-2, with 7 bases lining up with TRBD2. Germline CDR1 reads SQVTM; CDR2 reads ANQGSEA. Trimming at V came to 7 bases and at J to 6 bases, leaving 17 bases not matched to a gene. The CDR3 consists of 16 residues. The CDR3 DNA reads TGCAGCGCCAATAACCCGACCTCCAGCGGGGCCGGGGAGCTGTTTTTT. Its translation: CSANNPTSSGAGELFF.